The 20 T cell receptor beta chains in this list originate from one sample, sequenced in a study of post-analysis software for immune sequencing data. Antigen specificity for these receptors is unknown. Whole-study results and caveats: Included in a set of 5 or 6 TRBV segments more frequent in patients than controls were TRBV5-6, TRBV5-1 and TRBV20-1.

The authors incorporated unique molecular identifiers into the TCR beta cDNA libraries. MiXCR, applied by TCRdb to the PCR reads, yields one record per CDR3 protein. The data show approximately 770,000 distinct CDR3 sequences, with about 45% seen just once and roughly 4.4% held by the top ten. The specimen sequenced was blood. All receptors come from a girl aged 10 to 17 with multiple sclerosis.

The rearrangement links TRBV6-5 to TRBJ2-7; TRBD1 or TRBD2 may be the D gene (5 bases each). CDR3 length equals 14 residues. V was trimmed by 4 bases and J by 3 bases, leaving 13 bases between them. The germline CDR1 and CDR2 sequences are MNHEY and SVGAGI. CDR3 protein: CASSSSRDGYEQYF. CDR3 nucleotide sequence: TGTGCCAGCAGTTCCAGCCGGGACGGCTACGAGCAGTACTTC.

The chain joins TRBV6-6 to TRBJ2-7; D is possibly TRBD1 or TRBD2 (5 bases each). CDR1 and CDR2 (germline): MNHNY, SVGAGI (reference sequence). The CDR3 covers 15 residues. V gave up 4 bases and J gave up 0 bases, with 13 bases separating them. CDR3 loop: CASSLKRGFSYEQYF. The DNA for the CDR3 is TGTGCCAGCAGTTTGAAGAGGGGTTTCTCCTACGAGCAGTACTTC.

Details on this clonotype: A read error may produce the germline difference seen at one junction end. The rearrangement joins TRBV4-2 to TRBJ1-1, with 7 bases matching TRBD1. The CDR3 length is 15 residues. Germline CDR1 and CDR2: LGHNA and YNFKEQ. DNA for the CDR3: TGTGCCAGCAGCCCCGCGACAGGGTTGAACACTGTAGCTTTCTTT. Its protein product is CASSPATGLNTVAFF.

The rearrangement joins TRBV12-3 or TRBV12-4 to TRBJ2-3; D ambiguous. Trimming cost V 1 base and J 5 bases, with 7 bases left between them. This CDR3 is 13 amino acids long. The CDR3 region is CASSLGKGDTQYF. CDR3 sequence (DNA): TGTGCCAGCAGTTTAGGAAAGGGAGATACGCAGTATTTT.

The J gene is TRBJ2-7, the V gene TRBV7-2; 14 positions agree with TRBD2. V shed 4 bases, J shed 6 bases, and the junction held 8 bases outside the gene matches. The germline V gene encodes CDR1 SGHTA and CDR2 FQGNSA. The CDR3 runs to 16 residues. Here the CDR3 DNA reads TGTGCCAGCAGCTGGGGACTAGCGGGAGAATACCGCGAGCAGTACTTC. Residues: CASSWGLAGEYREQYF. Full variable domain (rest looked up from reference TRBV7-2 and TRBJ2-7): GAGVSQSPSNKVTEKGKDVELRCDPISGHTALYWYRQSLGQGLEFLIYFQGNSAPDKSGLPSDRFSAERTGGSVSTLTIQRTQQEDSAVYLCASSWGLAGEYREQYFGPGTRLTVT.

This sequence joins TRBV6-1 and TRBJ1-1; D may be TRBD1 (6 bases). This CDR3 region has 17 residues. V was clipped by 6 bases and J by 2 bases, with 22 bases between them. The germline CDR1 and CDR2 sequences are MNHNS and SASEGT. The chain's CDR3 is CASSPPPRTEINTEAFF. The CDR3 coding sequence is TGTGCCAGCAGCCCTCCCCCTAGGACAGAGATAAACACTGAAGCTTTCTTT.

This clonotype was counted between two and nine times. Given a much more abundant clone one base away, this may be a read error. The chain uses TRBV5-1 and TRBJ2-7; D is uncertain. V gave up 4 bases and J gave up 6 bases, with 11 bases separating them. Per germline, CDR1 SGHRS and CDR2 YFSETQ. CDR3 size: 12 residues. CDR3 region: CASSVGRLEQYF. For the CDR3, the DNA is TGCGCCAGCAGCGTGGGCCGCCTCGAGCAGTACTTC. Variable domain in full (rest from reference TRBV5-1 and TRBJ2-7): KAGVTQTPRYLIKTRGQQVTLSCSPISGHRSVSWYQQTPGQGLQFLFEYFSETQRNKGNFPGRFSGRQFSNSRSEMNVSTLELGDSALYLCASSVGRLEQYFGPGTRLTVT.

The chain uses TRBV4-3 and TRBJ2-3; D is unclear. The V gene's germline CDR1 is LGHNA and CDR2 YSLEER. V dropped 8 bases and J dropped 4 bases, with 13 bases sitting between them. This CDR3 spans 13 amino acids. This chain's CDR3 is CASSSEHADTQYF. In nucleotides, the CDR3 is TGCGCCAGCTCTTCAGAGCACGCAGATACGCAGTATTTT.

The table lists this clonotype with a count of one. The V call is TRBV10-3, the J call TRBJ2-3; no clear D gene. Trimming removed 1 base at V and 6 bases at J, with 2 bases between. Germline values: CDR1 ENHRY, CDR2 SYGVKD. CDR3 size: 11 residues. The CDR3 is CAISEFDTQYF. CDR3 DNA sequence: TGTGCCATCAGTGAGTTTGATACGCAGTATTTT.

V usage is TRBV4-2 and J usage is TRBJ2-5, with TRBD2 matching 12 bases. The CDR3 is made up of 17 amino acids. Germline V CDR1 and CDR2: LGHNA, YNFKEQ. The junction had 8 bases not matched to a gene; V was cut back by 1 base and J by 5 bases. The CDR3 DNA reads TGTGCCAGCAGCCAAGGGGCTAGCGGGAGGGCTCTGGAGACCCAGTACTTC. This encodes CASSQGASGRALETQYF.

The chain is built from TRBV12-3 or TRBV12-4 and TRBJ1-6; 8 nucleotides line up with TRBD1. V shed 1 base, J shed 9 bases, and the junction held 5 bases outside the gene matches. This CDR3 comprises 15 residues. This CDR3 reads CASSLGAGGFSPLHF. CDR3 nucleotide sequence: TGTGCCAGCAGTTTAGGGGCAGGGGGCTTTTCACCCCTCCACTTT.

This clonotype came up a few times. This chain uses TRBV5-1 with TRBJ2-3, with 9 bases aligning to TRBD1. The J segment lost 2 bases and the V segment lost 4 bases, leaving 5 bases of the junction unmatched. Per germline, CDR1 SGHRS and CDR2 YFSETQ. The CDR3 length is 15 residues. CDR3 sequence: CASSGTGSVTDTQYF. The DNA for the CDR3 is TGCGCCAGCAGCGGGACAGGGTCGGTCACAGATACGCAGTATTTT.

About this clonotype: Compared with germline, one end of the junction differs, possibly owing to a read error. The rearrangement joins TRBV3-1 to TRBJ2-7; D call uncertain. Germline V gene sequence: CDR1 LGHDT, CDR2 YNNKEL (reference sequence). CDR3 length equals 13 residues. CDR3: CAGSQETTYEQYF. The CDR3 nucleotides read TGTGCCGGCAGCCAAGAAACCACCTACGAGCAGTACTTC.

This clonotype was recorded only once. The chain employs TRBV19 and TRBJ2-5; no clear D. Gene TRBJ2-7 matches the end of the DNA better, so the J call may be wrong. The CDR3 has 15 amino acids. Germline V gene lookup returns CDR1 LNHDA and CDR2 SQIVND (reference sequence). The CDR3 DNA sequence: TGTGCCAGTAGTATAGGCCCAACCGGCTACTACGAGCAGTACTTC. Protein sequence: CASSIGPTGYYEQYF.

A few counts support this clonotype. This sequence joins TRBV5-1 and TRBJ2-1, with a weak D call TRBD2 (5 bases). V shed 0 bases and J shed 6 bases, with 10 bases lying between them. Germline V gene lookup returns CDR1 SGHRS and CDR2 YFSETQ. The CDR3 runs 14 residues. CDR3 sequence: CASSLAGEFNEQFF. CDR3 nucleotides: TGCGCCAGCAGCTTGGCCGGGGAGTTCAATGAGCAGTTCTTC.

The V and J genes are TRBV29-1 and TRBJ1-1; TRBD1 matches at 7 bases. Germline V CDR1 and CDR2: SQVTM, ANQGSEA. The CDR3 loop spans 15 amino acids. J lost 7 bases, V lost 3 bases, and 14 bases had no gene match. The DNA for the CDR3 is TGCAGCGTTGACCCCGTTCTGCCGGGACAGATTGAAGCTTTCTTT. Protein product: CSVDPVLPGQIEAFF.

The rearrangement links TRBV20-1 to TRBJ2-7, with a possible D match to TRBD2 (5 bases). The V end lost 0 bases, the J end lost 0 bases, and 18 bases lay between the germline ends. Germline-derived CDR1 and CDR2 are DFQATT and SNEGSKA (reference sequence). The CDR3 consists of 17 residues. The CDR3 region has the DNA TGCAGTGCTAGAGACCGAAGCGGCGGTTGGAGCTCCTACGAGCAGTACTTC. Protein product: CSARDRSGGWSSYEQYF.

This clonotype occurred a few times. The chain has TRBV3-1 and TRBJ2-3, with TRBD2 identical over 9 bases. V lost 2 bases and J lost 6; bases outside the gene matches: 6. This CDR3 has 15 residues. CDR1 LGHDT and CDR2 YNNKEL come from the germline V gene (reference sequence). The CDR3 loop reads CASSQLAGAADTQYF. CDR3 nucleotides: TGTGCCAGCAGCCAATTAGCGGGAGCGGCTGATACGCAGTATTTT.

In its sample, this clonotype was seen a few times. In DNA form, the CDR3 reads TGTGCCAGCACAGGCCGGGGACAGGGTTATTCACCCCTCCACTTT. Its protein is CASTGRGQGYSPLHF. This rearrangement joins TRBV6-6 to TRBJ1-6, with TRBD1 matching over 9 bases. Germline V gene data show CDR1 as MNHNY and CDR2 as SVGAGI (reference sequence). V lost 7 bases, J lost 8 bases, and 9 bases stayed unmatched. CDR3 length: 15 residues.

J is TRBJ2-7 and V is TRBV12-3 or TRBV12-4, with unresolved D. CDR3 size: 17 residues. Trimming took off 3 bases at V and 2 bases at J, with 20 bases between the two ends. The CDR3 sequence is CASSFSPFRRTAYEQYF. The CDR3 bases are TGTGCCAGCAGTTTTTCCCCCTTTAGACGGACGGCCTACGAGCAGTACTTC.